The next 4 T cell receptor beta chains were all read from a single sample in a study of blood T cell repertoires in COVID-19. The protocol was immunoSEQ multiplex PCR, while the TCRdb copy is restricted to in-frame clones and leaves out a portion. The sample lists fewer than 140,000 clones; over 55% were seen once. Sequenced input: peripheral blood. The receptors were sampled from a human donor with acute or convalescent COVID-19. The donor label of this sample is uncertain.

V gene TRBV2 combines with J gene TRBJ2-5; 10 bases fit TRBD1. The V segment lost 6 bases and the J segment 5 bases; nucleotides outside the gene matches: 9. CDR1 SNHLY and CDR2 FYNNEI come from the germline V gene. This CDR3 region has 15 residues. The CDR3 nucleotides read TGTGCCAGCAGCCGCTCGACAGGGGGCGAGGAGACCCAGTACTTC. Its translation: CASSRSTGGEETQYF.

The V call is TRBV2, the J call TRBJ2-1; 10 nucleotides line up with TRBD2. The V gene's germline CDR1 is SNHLY and CDR2 FYNNEI. This CDR3 is 15 amino acids long. J gave up 6 bases and V 7 bases, and 9 bases lay outside the gene matches. The CDR3 loop is CASTFSGGAGNEQFF. DNA for the CDR3: TGTGCCAGCACCTTCAGCGGGGGGGCCGGCAATGAGCAGTTCTTC.

In nucleotides, the CDR3 is TGTGCCAGCAGTCAGACACAGGGAACTCGCTACACCTTC. It encodes CASSQTQGTRYTF. The V and J genes are TRBV6-5 and TRBJ1-2; D possibly corresponds to TRBD1 (6 bases). Deletions cut 5 bases from V and 9 bases from J, with 16 bases between. The CDR3 is made up of 13 amino acids. Germline V CDR1 and CDR2: MNHEY, SVGAGI.

This clone was detected a few times. J is TRBJ2-7 and V is TRBV2, with D maybe TRBD1 (5 bases). V was trimmed by 8 bases and J by 1 base, leaving 9 bases between them. Germline lookup yields CDR1 SNHLY and CDR2 FYNNEI. The CDR3 has 12 amino acids. The CDR3: CASGRQSYEQYF. The CDR3 bases are TGTGCCAGCGGGCGACAGTCCTACGAGCAGTACTTC.